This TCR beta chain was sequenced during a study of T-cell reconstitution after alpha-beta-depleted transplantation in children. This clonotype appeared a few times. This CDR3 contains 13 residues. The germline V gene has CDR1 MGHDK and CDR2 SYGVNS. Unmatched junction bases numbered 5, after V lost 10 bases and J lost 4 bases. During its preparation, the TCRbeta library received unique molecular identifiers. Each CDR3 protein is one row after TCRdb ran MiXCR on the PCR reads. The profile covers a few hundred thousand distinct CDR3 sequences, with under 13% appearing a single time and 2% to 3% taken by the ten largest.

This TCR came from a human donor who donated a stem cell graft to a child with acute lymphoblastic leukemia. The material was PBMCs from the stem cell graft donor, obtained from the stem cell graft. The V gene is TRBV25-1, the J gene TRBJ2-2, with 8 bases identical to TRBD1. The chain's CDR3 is CAIRTGGTGELFF. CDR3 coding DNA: TGTGCCATCCGAACAGGGGGCACCGGGGAGCTGTTTTTT.